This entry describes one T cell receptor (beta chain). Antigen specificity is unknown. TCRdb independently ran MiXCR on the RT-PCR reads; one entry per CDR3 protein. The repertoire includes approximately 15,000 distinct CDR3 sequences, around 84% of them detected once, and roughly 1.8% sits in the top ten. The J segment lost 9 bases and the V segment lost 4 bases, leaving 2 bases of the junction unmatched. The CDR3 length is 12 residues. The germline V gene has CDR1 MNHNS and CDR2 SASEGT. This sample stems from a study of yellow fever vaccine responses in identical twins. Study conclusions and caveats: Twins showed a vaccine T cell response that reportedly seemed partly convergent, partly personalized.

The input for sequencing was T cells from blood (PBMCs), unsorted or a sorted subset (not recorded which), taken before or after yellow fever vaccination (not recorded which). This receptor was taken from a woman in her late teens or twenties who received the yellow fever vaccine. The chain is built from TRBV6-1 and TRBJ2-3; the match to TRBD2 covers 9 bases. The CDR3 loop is CASSGTSETQYF. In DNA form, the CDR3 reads TGTGCCAGCAGTGGGACTAGCGAAACGCAGTATTTT.